This T cell receptor (beta chain) was sequenced for a study of T cells after yellow fever vaccination. Study as a whole: In the case of low-cell-number fractions, SMART-Seq v4 Ultra Low Input was used for preparation. Study-wide findings and caveats: Weaker overall, the secondary response nonetheless peaked faster (day 5 versus 15). On day 0, almost all vaccine-responding clonotypes were undetectable in sorted memory subsets. Bulk-population clonotypes that are abundant could appear as contaminants in FACS-sorted repertoires.

TCRdb processed the 5' RACE reads anew with MiXCR; each CDR3 protein has one entry. The sample has roughly 11,000 distinct CDR3 sequences, under 6% seen once. Trimming left V 11 bases short and J 3 bases short, with 10 bases between. CDR3 length: 11 amino acids. This sequence originates from a man in his thirties or forties who received the YFV17D yellow fever vaccine. The specimen was PBMCs, either bulk or a sorted T-cell subset (CD4+, CD8+, memory, or dextramer-sorted; not recorded which), collected on the day of the yellow fever booster vaccination. The J gene is TRBJ1-1, the V gene TRBV12-3 or TRBV12-4, with D unclear. CDR3 protein: CAFCLYTEAFF. In DNA, the CDR3 is TGTGCCTTCTGCTTATACACTGAAGCTTTCTTT.